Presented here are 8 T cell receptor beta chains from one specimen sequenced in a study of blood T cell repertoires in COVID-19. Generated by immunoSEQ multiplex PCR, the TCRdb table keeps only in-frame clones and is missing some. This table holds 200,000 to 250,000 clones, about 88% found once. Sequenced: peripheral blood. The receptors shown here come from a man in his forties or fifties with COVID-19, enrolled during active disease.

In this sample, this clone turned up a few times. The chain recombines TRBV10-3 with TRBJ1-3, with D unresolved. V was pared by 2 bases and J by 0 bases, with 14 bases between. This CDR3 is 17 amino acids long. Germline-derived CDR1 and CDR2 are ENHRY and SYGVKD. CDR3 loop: CAISERGGPSSGNTIYF. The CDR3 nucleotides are TGTGCCATCAGTGAGCGGGGTGGCCCTAGCTCTGGAAACACCATATATTTT.

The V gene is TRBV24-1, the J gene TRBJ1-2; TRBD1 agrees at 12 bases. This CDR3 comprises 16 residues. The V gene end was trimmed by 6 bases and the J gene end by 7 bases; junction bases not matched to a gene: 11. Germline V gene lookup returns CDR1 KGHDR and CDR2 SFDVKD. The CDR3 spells CATSSAGTGGEFGYTF. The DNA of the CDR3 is TGTGCCACCAGTTCCGCCGGGACAGGGGGCGAGTTTGGCTACACCTTC.

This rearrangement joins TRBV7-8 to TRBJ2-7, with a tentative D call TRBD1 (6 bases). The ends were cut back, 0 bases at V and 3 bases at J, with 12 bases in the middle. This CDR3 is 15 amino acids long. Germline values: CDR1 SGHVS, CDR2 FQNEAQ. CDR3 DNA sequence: TGTGCCAGCAGCTTAGCACAGGGTGGGGGCTACGAGCAGTACTTC. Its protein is CASSLAQGGGYEQYF. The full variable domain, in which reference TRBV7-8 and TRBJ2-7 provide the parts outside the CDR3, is GAGVSQSPRYKVAKRGQDVALRCDPISGHVSLFWYQQALGQGPEFLTYFQNEAQLDKSGLPSDRFFAERPEGSVSTLKIQRTQQEDSAVYLCASSLAQGGGYEQYFGPGTRLTVT.

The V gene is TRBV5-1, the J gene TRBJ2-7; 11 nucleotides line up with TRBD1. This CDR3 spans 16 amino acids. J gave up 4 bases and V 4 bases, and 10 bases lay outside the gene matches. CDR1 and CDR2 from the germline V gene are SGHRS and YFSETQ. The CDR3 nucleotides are TGCGCCAGCAGCCCGACGGGACAGGGGGGCTATTACGAGCAGTACTTC. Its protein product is CASSPTGQGGYYEQYF. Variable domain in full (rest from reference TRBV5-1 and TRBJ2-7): KAGVTQTPRYLIKTRGQQVTLSCSPISGHRSVSWYQQTPGQGLQFLFEYFSETQRNKGNFPGRFSGRQFSNSRSEMNVSTLELGDSALYLCASSPTGQGGYYEQYFGPGTRLTVT.

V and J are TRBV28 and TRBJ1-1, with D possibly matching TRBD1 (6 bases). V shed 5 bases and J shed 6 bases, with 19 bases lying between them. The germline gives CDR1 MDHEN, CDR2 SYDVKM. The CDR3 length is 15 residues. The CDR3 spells CASSETNPRGPEAFF. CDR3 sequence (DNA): TGTGCCAGCAGTGAGACCAATCCCAGGGGACCTGAAGCTTTCTTT.

The CDR3 here is CSVVAPSSYNEQFF. Here the CDR3 DNA reads TGCAGCGTTGTAGCGCCAAGCTCCTACAATGAGCAGTTCTTC. This chain connects TRBV29-1 to TRBJ2-1, with a tentative D call TRBD2 (5 bases). The CDR3 extends over 14 amino acids. Trimming cost V 4 bases and J 0 bases, with 10 bases left between them. Germline V gives CDR1 SQVTM, CDR2 ANQGSEA.

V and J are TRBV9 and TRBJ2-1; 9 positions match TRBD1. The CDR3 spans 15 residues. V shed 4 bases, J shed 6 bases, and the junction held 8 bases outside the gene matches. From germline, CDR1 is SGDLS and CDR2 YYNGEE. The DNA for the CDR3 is TGTGCCAGCAGCTTCGGACAGGGGTTAAGCAATGAGCAGTTCTTC. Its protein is CASSFGQGLSNEQFF.

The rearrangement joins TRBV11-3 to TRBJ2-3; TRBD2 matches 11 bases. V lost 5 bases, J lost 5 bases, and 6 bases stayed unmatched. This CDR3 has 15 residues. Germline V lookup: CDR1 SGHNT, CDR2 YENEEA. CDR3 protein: CASSTRGLAEDTQYF. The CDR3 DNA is TGTGCCAGCAGCACTAGGGGACTAGCGGAAGATACGCAGTATTTT. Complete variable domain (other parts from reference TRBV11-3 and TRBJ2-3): EAGVVQSPRYKIIEKKQPVAFWCNPISGHNTLYWYLQNLGQGPELLIRYENEEAVDDSQLPKDRFSAERLKGVDSTLKIQPAELGDSAVYLCASSTRGLAEDTQYFGPGTRLTVL.